Listed below are T cell receptor beta chains from one sample, sequenced in a study of shared clonotypes between healthy human individuals. Assay: immunoSEQ multiplex PCR; the TCRdb copy retains only in-frame clones and omits some. The sample gives around 2,000,000 clones, approximately 94% of which show up once; around 1.1% is in the top ten. Sequenced: naive CD8+ T cells sorted from blood. These receptors were collected from a man younger than 30 in good health. CDR3s include the opening cysteine and the closing phenylalanine or tryptophan. D genes are given only for firm matches. Some rows mark clone size as missing; the rest say once, few, many or name a class of expanded clone.

TRBD2	-	TRBJ2-3	TRBV7-9	CASSTLAGGLDTQYF	TGTGCCAGCAGCACACTAGCGGGGGGGCTAGATACGCAGTATTTT
-	-	TRBJ2-7	TRBV7-9	CASGRGSYEQYF	TGTGCCAGCGGCCGAGGGTCCTACGAGCAGTACTTC
-	-	TRBJ2-1	TRBV7-9	CASTEQGRAYNEQFF	TGTGCCAGCACCGAGCAGGGGAGGGCCTACAATGAGCAGTTCTTC
-	-	TRBJ2-7	TRBV15	CATSAGRFYEQYF	TGTGCCACCAGCGCCGGACGGTTCTACGAGCAGTACTTC
TRBD2	-	TRBJ2-1	TRBV4-3	CASSQDILAGIDEQFF	TGCGCCAGCAGCCAAGATATACTAGCGGGAATCGATGAGCAGTTCTTC
TRBD1	-	TRBJ1-5	TRBV6-5	CASSYRQGIGQPQHF	TGTGCCAGCAGTTACCGACAGGGCATAGGTCAGCCCCAGCATTTT
-	-	TRBJ1-2	TRBV27	CASSSLGGSYGYTF	TGTGCCAGCAGTTCCCTAGGCGGTTCCTATGGCTACACCTTC
-	-	TRBJ2-1	TRBV11-2	CASSLGLEQFF	TGTGCCAGCAGCTTAGGGTTGGAGCAGTTCTTC
-	-	TRBJ1-4	TRBV28	CASQGTTEATNEKLFF	TGTGCCAGCCAAGGGACGACAGAAGCAACTAATGAAAAACTGTTTTTT
TRBD1	-	TRBJ1-5	TRBV7-8	CASSAGTGIGEPQHF	TGTGCCAGCAGCGCCGGGACAGGGATCGGTGAGCCCCAGCATTTT
-	-	TRBJ2-2	TRBV5-4	CASSPGTGELFF	TGTGCCAGCAGTCCAGGGACCGGGGAGCTGTTTTTT
TRBD2	-	TRBJ2-7	TRBV9	CASSVAPGGSSYEQYF	TGTGCCAGCAGCGTAGCCCCGGGAGGGTCGTCCTACGAGCAGTACTTC
-	-	TRBJ2-3	TRBV7-6	CASSLGRSQSTDTQYF	TGTGCCAGCAGCTTAGGGAGGTCTCAATCCACAGATACGCAGTATTTT
-	once	TRBJ2-2	TRBV10-2	CASSVSGELFF	TGCGCCAGCAGTGTGTCCGGGGAGCTGTTTTTT
-	-	TRBJ2-2	TRBV1	CTSSRRGSGLAGGDTGELFF	TGCACCAGCAGCCGAAGAGGGTCGGGACTAGCGGGAGGGGACACCGGGGAGCTGTTTTTT
TRBD2	-	TRBJ2-7	TRBV7-9	CASSLFAGVLREQYF	TGTGCCAGCAGCTTATTTGCGGGGGTACTGCGGGAGCAGTACTTC